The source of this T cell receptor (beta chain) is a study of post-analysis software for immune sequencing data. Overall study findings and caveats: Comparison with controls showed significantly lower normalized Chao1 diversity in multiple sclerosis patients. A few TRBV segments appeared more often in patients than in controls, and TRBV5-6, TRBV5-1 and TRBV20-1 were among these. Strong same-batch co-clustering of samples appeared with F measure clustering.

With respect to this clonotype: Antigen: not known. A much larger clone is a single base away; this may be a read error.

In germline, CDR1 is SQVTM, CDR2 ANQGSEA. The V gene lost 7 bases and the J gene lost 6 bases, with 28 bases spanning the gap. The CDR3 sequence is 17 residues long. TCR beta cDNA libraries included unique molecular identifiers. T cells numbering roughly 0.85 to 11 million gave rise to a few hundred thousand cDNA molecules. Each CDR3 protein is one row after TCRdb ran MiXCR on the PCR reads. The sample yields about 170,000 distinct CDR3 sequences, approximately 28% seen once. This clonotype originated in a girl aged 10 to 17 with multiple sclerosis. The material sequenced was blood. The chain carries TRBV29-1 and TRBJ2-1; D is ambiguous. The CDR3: CSGRAPVGKPSSNEQFF. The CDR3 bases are TGCAGCGGCCGTGCGCCTGTGGGAAAACCCTCAAGCAATGAGCAGTTCTTC.